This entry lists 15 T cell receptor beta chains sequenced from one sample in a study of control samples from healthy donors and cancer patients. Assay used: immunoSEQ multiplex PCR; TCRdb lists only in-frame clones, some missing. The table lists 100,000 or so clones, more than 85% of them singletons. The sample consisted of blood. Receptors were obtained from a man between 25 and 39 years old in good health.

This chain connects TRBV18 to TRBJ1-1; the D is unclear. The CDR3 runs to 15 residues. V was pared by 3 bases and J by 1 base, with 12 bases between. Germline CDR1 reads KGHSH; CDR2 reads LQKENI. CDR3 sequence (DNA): TGTGCCAGCTCACCCCATGGGGTGTGGAACACTGAAGCTTTCTTT. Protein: CASSPHGVWNTEAFF.

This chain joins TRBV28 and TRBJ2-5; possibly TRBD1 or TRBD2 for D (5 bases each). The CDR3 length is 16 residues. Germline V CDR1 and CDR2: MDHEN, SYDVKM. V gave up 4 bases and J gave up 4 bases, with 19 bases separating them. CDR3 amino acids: CASSSTGTDLGETQYF. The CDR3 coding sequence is TGTGCCAGCAGTTCAACCGGGACGGATCTGGGAGAGACCCAGTACTTC.

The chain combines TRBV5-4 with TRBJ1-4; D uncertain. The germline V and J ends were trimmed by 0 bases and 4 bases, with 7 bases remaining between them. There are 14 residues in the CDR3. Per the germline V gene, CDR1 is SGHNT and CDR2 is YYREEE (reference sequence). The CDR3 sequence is CASSLGLNNEKLFF. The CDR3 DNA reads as TGTGCCAGCAGCTTGGGACTCAATAATGAAAAACTGTTTTTT.

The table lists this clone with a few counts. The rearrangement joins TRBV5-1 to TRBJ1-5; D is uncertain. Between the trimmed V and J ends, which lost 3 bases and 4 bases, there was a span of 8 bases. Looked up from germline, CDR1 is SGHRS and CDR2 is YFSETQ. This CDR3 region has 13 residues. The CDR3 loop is CASSWLGNQPQHF. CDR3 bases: TGCGCCAGCAGCTGGTTGGGGAATCAGCCCCAGCATTTT.

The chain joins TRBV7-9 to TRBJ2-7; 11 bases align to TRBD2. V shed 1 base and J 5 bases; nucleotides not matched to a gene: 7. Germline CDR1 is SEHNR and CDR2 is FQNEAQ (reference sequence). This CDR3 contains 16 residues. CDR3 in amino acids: CASSLELLAGADEQYF. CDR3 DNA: TGTGCCAGCAGCTTAGAGCTACTAGCGGGAGCTGACGAGCAGTACTTC.

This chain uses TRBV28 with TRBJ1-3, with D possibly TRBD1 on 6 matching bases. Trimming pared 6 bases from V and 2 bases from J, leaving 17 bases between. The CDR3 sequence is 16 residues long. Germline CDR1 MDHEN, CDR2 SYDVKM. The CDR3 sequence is CASSLPRTEAGNTIYF. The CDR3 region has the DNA TGTGCCAGCAGCCTCCCCCGGACAGAGGCTGGAAACACCATATATTTT.

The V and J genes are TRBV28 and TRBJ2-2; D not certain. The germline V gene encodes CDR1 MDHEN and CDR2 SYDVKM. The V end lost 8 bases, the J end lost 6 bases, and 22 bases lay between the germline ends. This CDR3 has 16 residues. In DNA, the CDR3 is TGTGCCAGCGCCCCCGGGTTGGTAGCTTTATCCGGGGAGCTGTTTTTT. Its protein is CASAPGLVALSGELFF. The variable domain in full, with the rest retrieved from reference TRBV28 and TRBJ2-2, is DVKVTQSSRYLVKRTGEKVFLECVQDMDHENMFWYRQDPGLGLRLIYFSYDVKMKEKGDIPEGYSVSREKKERFSLILESASTNQTSMYLCASAPGLVALSGELFFGEGSRLTVL.

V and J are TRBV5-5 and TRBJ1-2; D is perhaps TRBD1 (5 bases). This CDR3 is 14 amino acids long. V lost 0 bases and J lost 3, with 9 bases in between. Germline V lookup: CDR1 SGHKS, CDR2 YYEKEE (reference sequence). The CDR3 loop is CASSLVKGHYGYTF. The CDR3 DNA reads TGTGCCAGCAGCTTGGTGAAGGGGCACTATGGCTACACCTTC. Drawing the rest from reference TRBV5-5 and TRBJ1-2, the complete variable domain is DAGVTQSPTHLIKTRGQQVTLRCSPISGHKSVSWYQQVLGQGPQFIFQYYEKEERGRGNFPDRFSARQFPNYSSELNVNALLLGDSALYLCASSLVKGHYGYTFGSGTRLTVV.

The DNA of the CDR3 is TGTGCCAGCAACAGCCGGGACAGGGCCTACAATGAGCAGTTCTTC. It specifies CASNSRDRAYNEQFF. The gene calls are TRBV6-1 and TRBJ2-1; 9 nucleotides line up with TRBD1. V lost 7 bases to trimming and J lost 2 bases; unmatched junction nucleotides: 6. CDR1 and CDR2 (germline): MNHNS, SASEGT. CDR3 length: 15 amino acids.

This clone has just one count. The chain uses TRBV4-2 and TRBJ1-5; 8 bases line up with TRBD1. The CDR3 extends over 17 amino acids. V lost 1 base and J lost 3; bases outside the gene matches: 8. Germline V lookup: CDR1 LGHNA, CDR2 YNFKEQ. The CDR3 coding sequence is TGTGCCAGCAGCCAAGGGTTGACAGGGGTTCACAATCAGCCCCAGCATTTT. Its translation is CASSQGLTGVHNQPQHF.

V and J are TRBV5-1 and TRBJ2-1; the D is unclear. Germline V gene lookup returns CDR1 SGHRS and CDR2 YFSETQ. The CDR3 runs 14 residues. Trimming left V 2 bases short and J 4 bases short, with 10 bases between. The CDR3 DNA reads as TGCGCCAGCAGCTTATTCAGCCCATACAATGAGCAGTTCTTC. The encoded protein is CASSLFSPYNEQFF.

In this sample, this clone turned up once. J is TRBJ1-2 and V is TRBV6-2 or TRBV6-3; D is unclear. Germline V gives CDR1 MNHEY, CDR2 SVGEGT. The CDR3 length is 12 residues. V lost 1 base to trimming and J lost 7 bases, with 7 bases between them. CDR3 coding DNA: TGTGCCAGCAGTTACTTTAGTCTTGGCTACACCTTC. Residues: CASSYFSLGYTF.

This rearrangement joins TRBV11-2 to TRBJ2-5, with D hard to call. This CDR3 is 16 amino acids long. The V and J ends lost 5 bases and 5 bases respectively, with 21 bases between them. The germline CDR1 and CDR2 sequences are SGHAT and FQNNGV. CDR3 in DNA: TGTGCCAGCAGCCAGCGACTCGCGCTTGTGATGGAGACCCAGTACTTC. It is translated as CASSQRLALVMETQYF.

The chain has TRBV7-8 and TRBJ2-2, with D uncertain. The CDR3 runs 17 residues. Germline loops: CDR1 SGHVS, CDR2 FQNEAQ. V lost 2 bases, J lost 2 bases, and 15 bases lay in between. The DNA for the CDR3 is TGTGCCAGCAGCTTACTTAAACCCAGTTCCAACACCGGGGAGCTGTTTTTT. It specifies CASSLLKPSSNTGELFF.

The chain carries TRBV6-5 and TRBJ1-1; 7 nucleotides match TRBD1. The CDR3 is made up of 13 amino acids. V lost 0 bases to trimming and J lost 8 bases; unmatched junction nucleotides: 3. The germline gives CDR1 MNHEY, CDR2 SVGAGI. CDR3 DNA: TGTGCCAGCAGTTACTCCGGGACAGTCGAAGCTTTCTTT. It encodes CASSYSGTVEAFF.